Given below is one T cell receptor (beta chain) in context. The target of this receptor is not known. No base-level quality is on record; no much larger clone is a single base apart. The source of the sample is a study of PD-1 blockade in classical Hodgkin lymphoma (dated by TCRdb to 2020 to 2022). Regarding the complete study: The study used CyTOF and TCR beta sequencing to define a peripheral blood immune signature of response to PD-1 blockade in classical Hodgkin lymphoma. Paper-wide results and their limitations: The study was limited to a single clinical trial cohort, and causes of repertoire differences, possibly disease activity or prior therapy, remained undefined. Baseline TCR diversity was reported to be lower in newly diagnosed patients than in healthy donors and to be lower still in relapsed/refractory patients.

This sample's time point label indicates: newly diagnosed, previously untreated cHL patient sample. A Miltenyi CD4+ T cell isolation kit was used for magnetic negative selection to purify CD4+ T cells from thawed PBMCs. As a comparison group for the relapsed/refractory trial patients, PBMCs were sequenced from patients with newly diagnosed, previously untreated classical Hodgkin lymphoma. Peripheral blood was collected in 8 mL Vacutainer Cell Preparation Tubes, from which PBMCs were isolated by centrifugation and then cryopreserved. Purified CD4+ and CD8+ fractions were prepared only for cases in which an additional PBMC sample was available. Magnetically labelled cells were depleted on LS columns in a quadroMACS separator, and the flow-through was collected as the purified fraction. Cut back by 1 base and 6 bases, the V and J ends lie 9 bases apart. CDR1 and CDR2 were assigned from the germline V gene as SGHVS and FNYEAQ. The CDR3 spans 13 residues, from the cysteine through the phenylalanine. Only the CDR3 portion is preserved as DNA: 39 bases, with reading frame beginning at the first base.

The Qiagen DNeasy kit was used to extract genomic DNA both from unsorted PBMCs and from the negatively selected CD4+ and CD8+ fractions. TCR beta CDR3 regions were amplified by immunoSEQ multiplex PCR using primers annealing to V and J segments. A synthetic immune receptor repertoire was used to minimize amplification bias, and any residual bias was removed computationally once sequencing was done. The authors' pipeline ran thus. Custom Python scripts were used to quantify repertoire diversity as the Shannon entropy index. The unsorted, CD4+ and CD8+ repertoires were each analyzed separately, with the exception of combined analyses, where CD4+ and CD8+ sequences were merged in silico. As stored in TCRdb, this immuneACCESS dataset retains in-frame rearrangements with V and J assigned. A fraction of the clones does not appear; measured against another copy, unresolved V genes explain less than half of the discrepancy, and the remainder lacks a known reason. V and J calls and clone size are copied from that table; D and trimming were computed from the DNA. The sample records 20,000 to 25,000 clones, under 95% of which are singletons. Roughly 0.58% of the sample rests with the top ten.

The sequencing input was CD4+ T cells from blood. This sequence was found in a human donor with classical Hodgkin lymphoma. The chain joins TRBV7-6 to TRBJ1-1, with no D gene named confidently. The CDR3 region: CASSLEGGAEAFF. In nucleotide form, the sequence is TGTGCCAGCAGCTTAGAGGGTGGGGCTGAAGCTTTCTTT.